This is a list of T cell receptor beta chains from one sample in a study of cytomegalovirus exposure and HLA in healthy donors. Measured with immunoSEQ multiplex PCR; TCRdb has only the in-frame clones, and not every one. The sample holds approximately 150,000 clones, over 70% seen once. The specimen was PBMCs. All receptors derive from a male donor in good health and CMV-seropositive. The CDR3 runs from the conserved cysteine through the conserved F or W. The order of the fields is clone size, V gene, D gene, CDR3 length, J gene, CDR3 DNA, CDR3 protein. The D gene is left open where the match is weak. The size entry is marked missing in some rows and otherwise reads once, few, many or a size class.

.	TRBV19	.	15	TRBJ2-1	TGTGCCAGTAGTATGTTGAGGACTCATGACAATGAGCAGTTCTTC	CASSMLRTHDNEQFF
.	TRBV7-3	TRBD2	15	TRBJ2-3	TGTGCCAGCAGCCCGACGACTAGCGGGGGACATACGCAGTATTTT	CASSPTTSGGHTQYF
.	TRBV29-1	TRBD1	14	TRBJ2-7	TGCAGCGTTGACTTTGGGACAGGGGGCGACGAGCAGTACTTC	CSVDFGTGGDEQYF
.	TRBV5-1	.	11	TRBJ2-5	TGCGCCAGCAGCGAGGAAGAGACCCAGTACTTC	CASSEEETQYF
.	TRBV25-1	.	13	TRBJ1-1	TGTGCCAGCAGTGAGGCGGGAAGCACTGAAGCTTTCTTT	CASSEAGSTEAFF
.	TRBV4-3	.	15	TRBJ1-6	TGCGCCAGCAGCCAGGGGCTTTCCTATAATTCACCCCTCCACTTT	CASSQGLSYNSPLHF
.	TRBV14	.	15	TRBJ1-1	TGTGCCAGCACCTGGGCCGGGACACTGAACACTGAAGCTTTCTTT	CASTWAGTLNTEAFF
.	TRBV7-9	TRBD1	18	TRBJ1-5	TGTGCCAGCAGCTTCAACCCGGGACAGGGAAGTGTGTACCAGCCCCAGCATTTT	CASSFNPGQGSVYQPQHF
.	TRBV6-5	TRBD1	14	TRBJ1-1	TGTGCCAGCAGCCGGGGACAGGGAGGTCCTGAAGCTTTCTTT	CASSRGQGGPEAFF
.	TRBV30	.	16	TRBJ1-2	TGTGCCTGGAGTTCAGGTCCCCAAACCTCCTCCTATGGCTACACCTTC	CAWSSGPQTSSYGYTF
once	TRBV6-1	TRBD2	15	TRBJ2-5	TGTGCCAGCAGCCCGGGGGGGCTGATTGGTAAGACCCAGTACTTC	CASSPGGLIGKTQYF
.	TRBV7-8	TRBD1	17	TRBJ2-7	TGTGCCAGCAGCTTTCGTTTCCCGGGACAGGGGAACTACGAGCAGTACTTC	CASSFRFPGQGNYEQYF
.	TRBV2	TRBD2	15	TRBJ2-5	TGTGCCAGCAGTGCCCGGACTAGCGGGGTAGGGACCCAGTACTTC	CASSARTSGVGTQYF
.	TRBV7-2	TRBD1	15	TRBJ1-5	TGTGCCAGCAGGCCACAGGGGTTTGGCAATCAGCCCCAGCATTTT	CASRPQGFGNQPQHF
.	TRBV7-2	TRBD1	17	TRBJ1-2	TGTGCCAGCAGCTTAATGATCCGGGACAGGGGCTTTTATGGCTACACCTTC	CASSLMIRDRGFYGYTF
.	TRBV2	.	13	TRBJ2-2	TGTGCCAGCAACCTACTAGAGGTCGGGGAGCTGTTTTTT	CASNLLEVGELFF
.	TRBV5-1	.	14	TRBJ1-2	TGCGCCAGCAGCTTGGAGCCGGGTAACTATGGCTACACCTTC	CASSLEPGNYGYTF
few	TRBV2	.	16	TRBJ2-7	TGTGCCAGCTCATTTGGGCAGCCGACACGACCGTACGAGCAGTACTTC	CASSFGQPTRPYEQYF
.	TRBV6-5	.	13	TRBJ1-1	TGTGCCAGCAGGCGGACAGCGAACACTGAAGCTTTCTTT	CASRRTANTEAFF
few	TRBV4-1	.	12	TRBJ2-5	TGCGCCAGCAGCCAAGTAGGGGGACACCCGTACTTC	CASSQVGGHPYF
.	TRBV7-9	TRBD1	14	TRBJ1-4	TGTGCCAGCCGGGACAGGGGCACGGATGAAAAACTGTTTTTT	CASRDRGTDEKLFF
.	TRBV7-6	.	13	TRBJ2-5	TGTGCCAGCAGCTTCGGACACGTAGAGACCCAGTACTTC	CASSFGHVETQYF
.	TRBV4-1	.	13	TRBJ2-1	TGCGCCAGCAGCCACGGCTCCTACAATGAGCAGTTCTTC	CASSHGSYNEQFF
once	TRBV6-1	TRBD1	16	TRBJ2-7	TGTGCCAGCAGTGTAACGTTACAGGGGGCGCAATACGAGCAGTACTTC	CASSVTLQGAQYEQYF
.	TRBV2	TRBD2	17	TRBJ2-7	TGTGCCAGCAGTGCCGAGGGACTAGCAGGGGGTTCCTACGAGCAGTACTTC	CASSAEGLAGGSYEQYF
.	TRBV6-6	.	11	TRBJ2-7	TGTGCCAGCAGTTATAGATACGAGCAGTACTTC	CASSYRYEQYF
.	TRBV7-2	TRBD2	15	TRBJ2-3	TGTGCCAGCAGCGGGGGACTAGCGGGGACAGATACGCAGTATTTT	CASSGGLAGTDTQYF
.	TRBV2	TRBD2	19	TRBJ2-1	TGTGCCAGCAGTGAATTTCATTTAGCGGGGAAGAGCTCCTACAATGAGCAGTTCTTC	CASSEFHLAGKSSYNEQFF
.	TRBV15	.	17	TRBJ1-1	TGTGCCACCAGCAGAGAGCGTTGGACAGCCCAGAACACTGAAGCTTTCTTT	CATSRERWTAQNTEAFF
.	TRBV6-5	.	15	TRBJ2-7	TGTGCCAGCAGTTACTGGACACCCAAGGGTTACGAGCAGTACTTC	CASSYWTPKGYEQYF
.	TRBV18	.	12	TRBJ2-1	TGTGCCAGCTCCGAAAGGGGTAATGAGCAGCTCTTC	CASSERGNEQLF
few	TRBV29-1	.	13	TRBJ2-7	TGCAGCGTTGCCACAACAGGAACCTACGAGCAGTACTTC	CSVATTGTYEQYF
.	TRBV6-5	.	15	TRBJ1-1	TGTGCCAGCAGTTACTCGATGACCAGGCCCGCTGAAGCTTTCTTT	CASSYSMTRPAEAFF
.	TRBV6-4	TRBD1	14	TRBJ2-2	TGTGCCAGCAGTGTGACAGGGAACGCCGGGGAGCTGTTTTTT	CASSVTGNAGELFF
.	TRBV30	.	16	TRBJ2-3	TGTGCCTGGAGGTCAGAGGGGGGGAGTATGGGAGATACGCAGTATTTT	CAWRSEGGSMGDTQYF
.	TRBV30	TRBD1	16	TRBJ1-2	TGTGCCTGGACCCCAGGGGGACAACGAGGGATCTATGGCTACACCTTC	CAWTPGGQRGIYGYTF
.	TRBV30	.	13	TRBJ1-1	TGTGCCTGGAGCAGGGGATCCCTGGCTGAAGCTTTCTTT	CAWSRGSLAEAFF
.	TRBV29-1	.	13	TRBJ1-2	TGCAGCGTGCCTGAGGAGGGATCGGGTGGCTACACCTTC	CSVPEEGSGGYTF
.	TRBV5-4	.	15	TRBJ2-5	TGTGCCAGCAGCTTGGAGGGGGGGGCCCGGGAGACCCAGTACTTC	CASSLEGGARETQYF
.	TRBV19	.	14	TRBJ1-2	TGTGCCAGTAGTATCTCCACAGGCTGGTGGGGCTACACCTTC	CASSISTGWWGYTF
once	TRBV5-6	TRBD1	15	TRBJ2-7	TGTGCCAGCAGCTTGACAGACAGGGGAGGCTACGAGCAGTACTTC	CASSLTDRGGYEQYF
once	TRBV11-2	TRBD1	14	TRBJ2-1	TGTGCCAGCAGCTTTGGACAGGGGTACAATGAGCAGTTCTTC	CASSFGQGYNEQFF
.	TRBV7-8	TRBD1	16	TRBJ2-7	TGTGCCAGCAGCGCAAAACCGACAGGGCCCCCCTACGAGCAGTACTTC	CASSAKPTGPPYEQYF
.	TRBV29-1	.	12	TRBJ2-1	TGCAGCGTTCACAGGGAGAGGCATGAGCAGTTCTTC	CSVHRERHEQFF
.	TRBV11-2	.	13	TRBJ1-2	TGTGCCAGCAGCCCGCAGGGATCCTATGGCTACACCTTC	CASSPQGSYGYTF
.	TRBV11-2	TRBD1	16	TRBJ1-2	TGTGCCAGCAGCTTAAGTGGAATTCGACAGGGCTATGGCTACACCTTC	CASSLSGIRQGYGYTF
.	TRBV27	TRBD2	15	TRBJ2-5	TGTGCCAGCAGTTTCTTCGGGGGGGGCGGGGAGACCCAGTACTTC	CASSFFGGGGETQYF
.	TRBV5-1	TRBD2	16	TRBJ2-3	TGCGCCAGCAGCCGACTAGCGGGGGGGGAGTTCGTTACGCAGTATTTT	CASSRLAGGEFVTQYF
few	TRBV6-5	.	13	TRBJ1-6	TGTGCCACCCGCGGGGTCTATAATTCACCCCTCCACTTT	CATRGVYNSPLHF
once	TRBV9	.	16	TRBJ1-6	TGTGCCAGCAGCGTAGGTGGGAGCTCCTATAATTCACCCCTCCACTTT	CASSVGGSSYNSPLHF